The clone carrying this TCR beta chain showed up just once. Its specificity is unknown. Germline V CDR1 and CDR2: LGHNT, FRNRAP. Trimming removed 4 bases from V and 7 bases from J, with 7 bases in between. This CDR3 region has 12 residues. The table came from immunoSEQ multiplex PCR; TCRdb's copy has only in-frame clones and leaves some out. The table shows roughly 150,000 clones, with about 92% occurring only once. These data belong to a study of T cell responses to AZD1222 COVID-19 vaccine. Study-wide background: Recipients boosted at about 4 weeks or about 12 weeks are pooled.

Study conclusions and caveats: Spike was spanned by vaccine-associated CD4 TCRs, with dominance at 160-218 and 743-854.

Specimen: peripheral blood, collected on day 0 of AZD1222 vaccination. This receptor was obtained from an adult in good health. This chain uses TRBV12-5 with TRBJ2-2, with a weak D call TRBD2 (5 bases). The CDR3 DNA reads TGTGCTAGTGGTTCCGAGGGCGGGGAGCTGTTTTTT. The encoded protein is CASGSEGGELFF.